This TCR beta chain was sequenced in a study of graft-versus-host responses after intestinal transplantation. About this clone: Antigen unknown.

V dropped 1 base and J dropped 4; count of bases not matched to a gene: 13. The CDR3 extends over 18 amino acids. CDR1 MGHRA and CDR2 YSYEKL come from the germline V gene. Clones were read by immunoSEQ multiplex PCR, and TCRdb kept only the in-frame ones, dropping some. The table includes about 120,000 clones, roughly 91% detected once. The sample here was unstimulated CD4+ T cells sorted from spleen or lymph node cells, taken before intestinal transplant. The source is a human donor who received an intestinal transplant. V is TRBV4-1 and J is TRBJ1-5; 7 bases agree with TRBD1. CDR3 loop: CASSQGQGRSPLNQPQHF. DNA for the CDR3: TGCGCCAGCAGCCAAGGACAGGGAAGGTCGCCCCTTAATCAGCCCCAGCATTTT.